This entry lists 31 T cell receptor beta chains sequenced from one sample in a study of blood T cell repertoires in COVID-19. The method was immunoSEQ multiplex PCR; TCRdb's version includes in-frame clones alone and lacks a portion of them. In the table there are about 32,000 clones, 90% of which are singletons. The sequenced sample was peripheral blood. The source is a man aged 65 to 85 with active or convalescent COVID-19.

The DNA of the CDR3 is TGCGCCAGCAGTCAATGCGCACCCTCTGGAAACACCATATATTTT. Amino acids: CASSQCAPSGNTIYF. The rearrangement links TRBV23-1 to TRBJ1-3; D not certain. TRBV23-1 is assigned to the ORF class and has an uncertain function. V lost 1 base and J 0 bases, leaving 7 bases between the germline ends. CDR3 length: 15 amino acids.

The CDR3: CASSRGQLQPQHF. Written as DNA, the CDR3 is TGTGCCAGCAGTCGGGGACAGTTGCAGCCCCAGCATTTT. The V call is TRBV2, the J call TRBJ1-5; TRBD1 agrees at 7 bases. From germline, CDR1 is SNHLY and CDR2 FYNNEI. J lost 7 bases, V lost 5 bases, and 5 bases had no gene match. The CDR3 covers 13 residues.

The chain employs TRBV19 and TRBJ2-1; D gene unclear. The ends were cut back, 1 base at V and 5 bases at J, with 9 bases in the middle. CDR3 length: 14 amino acids. Germline assignment: CDR1 LNHDA and CDR2 SQIVND (reference sequence). The CDR3 sequence is CASSIAPENNEQFF. CDR3 sequence (DNA): TGTGCCAGTAGTATAGCCCCAGAAAACAATGAGCAGTTCTTC.

This clone was detected once. The chain joins TRBV7-9 to TRBJ2-3, with a weak D call TRBD1 (6 bases). The CDR3 loop spans 14 amino acids. The V end was cut by 3 bases, the J end by 5 bases, with 12 bases between. CDR1 and CDR2 from the germline V gene are SEHNR and FQNEAQ (reference sequence). The CDR3 sequence: CASSLRQEVDTQYF. Written as DNA, the CDR3 is TGTGCCAGCAGCTTGAGACAGGAGGTAGATACGCAGTATTTT.

The chain has TRBV7-9 and TRBJ1-1; D remains ambiguous. With 5 bases removed from V and 0 bases from J, the gap between germline ends came to 10 bases. The CDR3 runs 14 residues. CDR1 and CDR2 (germline): SEHNR, FQNEAQ (reference sequence). Written as DNA, the CDR3 is TGTGCCAGCAGCCCCGACGGGATGAACACTGAAGCTTTCTTT. Translation: CASSPDGMNTEAFF.

The chain recombines TRBV13 with TRBJ1-1; no definite D call. Trimming cost V 1 base and J 4 bases, with 13 bases left between them. Germline assignment: CDR1 PRHDT and CDR2 FYEKMQ (reference sequence). CDR3 length equals 15 residues. CDR3 nucleotides: TGTGCCAGCAGCTTAGCCGTCCCCCGGGGCACTGAAGCTTTCTTT. It specifies CASSLAVPRGTEAFF.

The chain combines TRBV30 with TRBJ1-1, with D possibly being TRBD1 (6 bases). The germline gives CDR1 GTSNPN, CDR2 SVGIG (reference sequence). V was cut by 5 bases and J by 1 base, with 11 bases left in between. This CDR3 has 13 amino acids. The CDR3 bases are TGTGCCTGGGGTGGACAGCCGAACACTGAAGCTTTCTTT. It translates to CAWGGQPNTEAFF.

The chain couples TRBV9 to TRBJ2-1; maybe TRBD2 (5 bases). The CDR3 is 13 amino acids. Germline CDR1 reads SGDLS; CDR2 reads YYNGEE. V dropped 3 bases and J dropped 10 bases, with 14 bases sitting between them. Written as DNA, the CDR3 is TGTGCCAGCAGCGCAGCGGACGGTCTGGAGCAGTTCTTC. Translating gives CASSAADGLEQFF.

The genes are TRBV7-8 and TRBJ1-2, with D uncertain. Germline V gene data show CDR1 as SGHVS and CDR2 as FQNEAQ. The length of the CDR3 is 14 residues. The V and J ends lost 2 bases and 4 bases respectively, with 11 bases between them. This chain's CDR3 is CASSLSPLSYGYTF. The CDR3 DNA reads as TGTGCCAGCAGCTTAAGTCCCCTCAGCTATGGCTACACCTTC.

The rearrangement links TRBV5-1 to TRBJ1-1, with TRBD1 identical over 8 bases. Germline CDR1 is SGHRS and CDR2 is YFSETQ. The CDR3 totals 15 residues. J gave up 4 bases and V 4 bases, and 9 bases lay outside the gene matches. The CDR3 loop is CASSPTPDRGTEAFF. In DNA form, the CDR3 reads TGCGCCAGCAGCCCTACCCCCGACAGGGGCACTGAAGCTTTCTTT.

V gene TRBV23-1 combines with J gene TRBJ1-6; TRBD1 is a possible D gene (5 bases). Being an ORF, TRBV23-1 has a function that is uncertain. CDR3 length equals 16 residues. Trimming removed 1 base at V and 8 bases at J, with 15 bases between. The CDR3 DNA reads as TGCGCCAGCAGTCAATGGCTGAACAGGTATTATTCACCCCTCCACTTT. Amino acid sequence: CASSQWLNRYYSPLHF.

The V and J genes are TRBV5-1 and TRBJ1-1, with a tentative D call TRBD1 (5 bases). This CDR3 is 15 amino acids long. V lost 3 bases to trimming and J lost 0 bases, with 12 bases between them. From germline, CDR1 is SGHRS and CDR2 YFSETQ. The CDR3 coding sequence is TGCGCCAGCAGCTCTGGGGCGGGGATGAACACTGAAGCTTTCTTT. It codes for CASSSGAGMNTEAFF.

This clone was counted a few times. CDR3 sequence (DNA): TGCGCCAGCAGCCACGACACTAGGAATCAGCCCCAGCATTTT. It specifies CASSHDTRNQPQHF. The J gene is TRBJ1-5, the V gene TRBV4-1; no clear D. Trimming took off 3 bases at V and 4 bases at J, with 10 bases between the two ends. CDR1 MGHRA and CDR2 YSYEKL come from the germline V gene. This CDR3 comprises 14 residues.

This clone was counted a single time. This sequence joins TRBV14 and TRBJ1-1, with a weak D call TRBD1 (6 bases). V was trimmed by 2 bases and J by 3 bases, leaving 7 bases between them. The CDR3 has 13 residues. From germline, CDR1 is SGHDN and CDR2 FVKESK. The CDR3 nucleotides read TGTGCCAGCAGCCAACACAGGGACACTGAAGCTTTCTTT. This encodes CASSQHRDTEAFF. Using reference TRBV14 and TRBJ1-1 for the parts outside the CDR3, the full variable domain is EAGVTQFPSHSVIEKGQTVTLRCDPISGHDNLYWYRRVMGKEIKFLLHFVKESKQDESGMPNNRFLAERTGGTYSTLKVQPAELEDSGVYFCASSQHRDTEAFFGQGTRLTVV.

The chain has TRBV7-5 and TRBJ1-6; the table's D gene call, TRBD1, was not cross checked with the DNA. TRBV7-5 is a pseudogene locus. CDR3 length: 21 residues. The CDR3 protein is CVRSPNQGQGGTRSYNSPLHF. CDR3 nucleotide sequence: TGTGTCAGAAGCCCGAACCAGGGACAGGGGGGGACTCGCTCCTATAATTCACCCCTCCACTTT.

This rearrangement joins TRBV9 to TRBJ1-1; no firm D call. V was cut by 3 bases and J by 3 bases, with 12 bases left in between. CDR1 and CDR2 from the germline V gene are SGDLS and YYNGEE. The CDR3 has 14 amino acids. The CDR3 sequence: CASSGRQEDTEAFF. CDR3 DNA: TGTGCCAGCAGCGGCCGCCAGGAGGACACTGAAGCTTTCTTT.

This rearrangement joins TRBV11-2 to TRBJ2-3; the match to TRBD2 covers 13 bases. V lost 5 bases, J lost 10 bases, and 15 bases stayed unmatched. The CDR3 is 17 amino acids. Germline V gene data show CDR1 as SGHAT and CDR2 as FQNNGV. CDR3 sequence: CASSEAGTSGILRAQYF. The CDR3 nucleotides are TGTGCCAGCAGCGAAGCGGGGACTAGCGGGATCCTGCGGGCGCAGTATTTT.

The V gene is TRBV19, the J gene TRBJ2-1; the D is unclear. V shed 3 bases and J shed 5 bases, with 8 bases lying between them. CDR3 size: 13 residues. Germline V gene lookup returns CDR1 LNHDA and CDR2 SQIVND (reference sequence). DNA for the CDR3: TGTGCCAGTAGTATTACCATAGACAATGAGCAGTTCTTC. This gives the protein CASSITIDNEQFF.

V usage is TRBV6-5 and J usage is TRBJ2-7; TRBD2 matches 10 bases. The germline V gene has CDR1 MNHEY and CDR2 SVGAGI. The CDR3 is 14 amino acids. V trimming: 6 bases; J trimming: 2 bases; junction bases outside the gene matches: 4. The CDR3 DNA reads TGTGCCAGCAGAGTAGCGGGGGGCGCCTACGAGCAGTACTTC. Translation: CASRVAGGAYEQYF.

The chain links TRBV5-1 to TRBJ1-2; 10 nucleotides agree with TRBD1. The length of the CDR3 is 16 residues. Germline lookup yields CDR1 SGHRS and CDR2 YFSETQ. After removal of 3 bases from V and 5 bases from J, the junction contained 10 bases not matched to a gene. Here the CDR3 reads CASSSFAGQGVYGYTF. The CDR3, as DNA: TGCGCCAGCAGCTCATTCGCAGGACAGGGGGTATATGGCTACACCTTC.

This chain connects TRBV29-1 to TRBJ1-2; the D gene is possibly TRBD1 (5 bases). Germline CDR1 SQVTM, CDR2 ANQGSEA. The CDR3 spans 11 residues. V was clipped by 7 bases and J by 2 bases, with 8 bases between them. The CDR3 here is CSGTGNYGYTF. The CDR3 DNA is TGCAGCGGAACAGGAAACTATGGCTACACCTTC.

In this sample, this clone turned up a few times. CDR3 in DNA: TGTGCCAGCAGCACGGACAGCCAGGGCGAGCAGTACTTC. Protein: CASSTDSQGEQYF. The V call is TRBV5-4, the J call TRBJ2-7; maybe TRBD1 (6 bases). CDR1 and CDR2 from the germline V gene are SGHNT and YYREEE (reference sequence). The CDR3 is made up of 13 amino acids. The V end lost 4 bases, the J end lost 6 bases, and 14 bases lay between the germline ends.

V usage is TRBV11-2 and J usage is TRBJ1-4; no firm D call. With 5 bases removed from V and 7 bases from J, the gap between germline ends came to 17 bases. Germline V gene sequence: CDR1 SGHAT, CDR2 FQNNGV. The CDR3 has 15 residues. The CDR3 is CASSPAGRDVEKLFF. The CDR3 bases are TGTGCCAGCAGCCCCGCCGGGAGGGATGTTGAAAAACTGTTTTTT.

This chain's CDR3 is CASSRTSGIYEQYF. The CDR3 coding sequence is TGTGCCAGCTCGAGGACTAGCGGGATATACGAGCAGTACTTC. This chain links TRBV18 with TRBJ2-7; 12 bases match TRBD2. Germline-derived CDR1 and CDR2 are KGHSH and LQKENI. The V and J ends lost 6 bases and 4 bases, in that order; junction bases with no gene match: 4. The CDR3 covers 14 residues.

The rearrangement joins TRBV2 to TRBJ2-7, with 11 bases identical to TRBD1. The V and J ends lost 1 base and 7 bases, in that order; junction bases with no gene match: 6. This CDR3 region has 15 residues. CDR1 SNHLY and CDR2 FYNNEI come from the germline V gene. As DNA, the CDR3 is TGTGCCAGCAGTGAAGGGGGGACAGGGGGTGAAGAGCAGTACTTC. Its protein product is CASSEGGTGGEEQYF.

The V call is TRBV2, the J call TRBJ2-2, with D perhaps TRBD2 (5 bases). The CDR3 consists of 13 residues. Trimming removed 6 bases at V and 6 bases at J, with 11 bases between. Germline V gene sequence: CDR1 SNHLY, CDR2 FYNNEI. The CDR3 bases are TGTGCCAGCAGGAGGGAACGGGCCGGGGAGCTGTTTTTT. This sequence encodes CASRRERAGELFF.

The chain carries TRBV7-2 and TRBJ1-2; no reliable D call. The CDR3 covers 14 residues. Trimming cost V 1 base and J 2 bases, with 8 bases left between them. Germline values: CDR1 SGHTA, CDR2 FQGNSA. CDR3 in DNA: TGTGCCAGCAGCTTAGGGGCCAGAAACTATGGCTACACCTTC. This codes for CASSLGARNYGYTF.

CDR3: CASSLLTGNYGYTF. As DNA, the CDR3 is TGTGCCAGCAGTTTATTGACAGGGAACTATGGCTACACCTTC. The chain carries TRBV28 and TRBJ1-2, with 7 bases aligning to TRBD1. CDR3 length equals 14 residues. With 1 base clipped from V and 2 bases from J, the junction kept 1 base outside the gene matches. Germline V gene data show CDR1 as MDHEN and CDR2 as SYDVKM.

The chain combines TRBV15 with TRBJ2-3; 8 nucleotides agree with TRBD1. The germline gives CDR1 LNHNV, CDR2 YYDKDF (reference sequence). The CDR3 extends over 14 amino acids. The ends lost 3 bases at V and 1 base at J; junction bases unmatched: 0. As DNA, the CDR3 is TGTGCCACCAGCAGGGGACAGGGCACAGATACGCAGTATTTT. It translates to CATSRGQGTDTQYF. The full variable domain, with the rest looked up from reference TRBV15 and TRBJ2-3, is DAMVIQNPRYQVTQFGKPVTLSCSQTLNHNVMYWYQQKSSQAPKLLFHYYDKDFNNEADTPDNFQSRRPNTSFCFLDIRSPGLGDTAMYLCATSRGQGTDTQYFGPGTRLTVL.

The V and J genes are TRBV4-2 and TRBJ2-1; 9 bases fit TRBD2. Germline V gene sequence: CDR1 LGHNA, CDR2 YNFKEQ. V lost 1 base and J lost 5; bases outside the gene matches: 6. The CDR3 is made up of 16 amino acids. The CDR3 region has the DNA TGTGCCAGCAGCCAAGTGAGGGCTAGCGGGAACAATGAGCAGTTCTTC. Translating it yields CASSQVRASGNNEQFF.

The J gene is TRBJ1-5, the V gene TRBV5-5; the match to TRBD1 covers 9 bases. The CDR3 is 16 amino acids. The germline CDR1 and CDR2 sequences are SGHKS and YYEKEE (reference sequence). The trim removed 5 bases at V and 5 bases at J, leaving 11 bases unmatched. CDR3 DNA: TGTGCCAGCAGTCCCGGGACAGGGCTGCCCTATCAGCCCCAGCATTTT. It translates to CASSPGTGLPYQPQHF.